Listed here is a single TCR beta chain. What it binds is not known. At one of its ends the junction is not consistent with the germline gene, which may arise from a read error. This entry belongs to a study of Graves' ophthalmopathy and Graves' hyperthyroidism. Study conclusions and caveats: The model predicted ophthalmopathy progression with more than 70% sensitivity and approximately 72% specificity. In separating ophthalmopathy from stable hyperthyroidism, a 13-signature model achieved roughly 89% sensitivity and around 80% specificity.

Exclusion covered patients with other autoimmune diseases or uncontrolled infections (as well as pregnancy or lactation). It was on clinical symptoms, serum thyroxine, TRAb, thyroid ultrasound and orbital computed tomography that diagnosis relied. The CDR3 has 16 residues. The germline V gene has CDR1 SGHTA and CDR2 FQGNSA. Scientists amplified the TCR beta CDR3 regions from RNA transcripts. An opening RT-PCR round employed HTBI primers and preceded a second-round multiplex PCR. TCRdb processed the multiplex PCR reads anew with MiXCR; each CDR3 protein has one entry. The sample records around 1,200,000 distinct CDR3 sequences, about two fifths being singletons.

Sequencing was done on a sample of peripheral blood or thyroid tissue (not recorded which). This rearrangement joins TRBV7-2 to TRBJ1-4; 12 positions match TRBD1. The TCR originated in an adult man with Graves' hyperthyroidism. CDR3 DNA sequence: TGCGCCAGCAGCCGGGGGACAGGGGGCCTCTCTGGAAAACTGTTTTTT. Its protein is CASSRGTGGLSGKLFF. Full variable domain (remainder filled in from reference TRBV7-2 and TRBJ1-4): GAGVSQSPSNKVTEKGKDVELRCDPISGHTALYWYRQSLGQGLEFLIYFQGNSAPDKSGLPSDRFSAERTGGSVSTLTIQRTQQEDSAVYLCASSRGTGGLSGKLFFGSGTQLSVL.